These 5 T cell receptor beta chains were all obtained from the same sample, sequenced in a study of blood T cell repertoires in COVID-19. The data were produced by immunoSEQ multiplex PCR, yet TCRdb's version contains in-frame clones alone and is incomplete. In the table there are approximately 200,000 clones, around four fifths of which are singletons. The sequenced material came from peripheral blood. The receptors come from a woman aged 55-70 years who had recovered from COVID-19.

The V gene is TRBV5-5, the J gene TRBJ2-7; 8 bases agree with TRBD1. This CDR3 region has 14 residues. The junction had 11 bases not matched to a gene; V was cut back by 3 bases and J by 9 bases. Germline-derived CDR1 and CDR2 are SGHKS and YYEKEE (reference sequence). This CDR3 is CASSSLDREWVQYF. CDR3 in DNA: TGTGCCAGCAGCTCCCTGGACAGGGAATGGGTGCAGTACTTC.

J is TRBJ2-7 and V is TRBV6-5; 7 positions agree with TRBD1. The CDR3 runs 15 residues. The junction had 12 bases not matched to a gene; V was cut back by 10 bases and J by 0 bases. Germline V gene lookup returns CDR1 MNHEY and CDR2 SVGAGI. This CDR3 is CATQLVGTDSYEQYF. CDR3 nucleotide sequence: TGTGCCACCCAACTCGTAGGGACAGACTCCTACGAGCAGTACTTC.

The rearrangement uses TRBV6-6 and TRBJ1-2; a possible D gene is TRBD1 (6 bases). The CDR3 contains 14 residues. V gave up 2 bases and J gave up 6 bases, with 13 bases separating them. Germline V gene sequence: CDR1 MNHNY, CDR2 SVGAGI (reference sequence). The DNA of the CDR3 is TGTGCCAGCAGTTACGGGGGGGGGCCGAATGGCTACACCTTC. It translates to CASSYGGGPNGYTF.

The CDR3 is CASSNRLSPLHF. CDR3 coding DNA: TGTGCCAGCAGTAACAGGCTGTCACCCCTCCACTTT. The chain employs TRBV2 and TRBJ1-6, with a weak D call TRBD1 (5 bases). Trimming stripped 5 bases from V and 10 bases from J, with 9 bases between. The CDR3 is 12 residues long. The germline CDR1 and CDR2 sequences are SNHLY and FYNNEI.

The V call is TRBV5-1, the J call TRBJ2-3; D is perhaps TRBD2 (6 bases). Germline V CDR1 and CDR2: SGHRS, YFSETQ. Deletions cut 4 bases from V and 5 bases from J, with 17 bases between. The CDR3 is 15 residues long. CDR3 DNA: TGCGCCAGCAGCCTATCGACTAGAATGGTAGATACGCAGTATTTT. It encodes CASSLSTRMVDTQYF.